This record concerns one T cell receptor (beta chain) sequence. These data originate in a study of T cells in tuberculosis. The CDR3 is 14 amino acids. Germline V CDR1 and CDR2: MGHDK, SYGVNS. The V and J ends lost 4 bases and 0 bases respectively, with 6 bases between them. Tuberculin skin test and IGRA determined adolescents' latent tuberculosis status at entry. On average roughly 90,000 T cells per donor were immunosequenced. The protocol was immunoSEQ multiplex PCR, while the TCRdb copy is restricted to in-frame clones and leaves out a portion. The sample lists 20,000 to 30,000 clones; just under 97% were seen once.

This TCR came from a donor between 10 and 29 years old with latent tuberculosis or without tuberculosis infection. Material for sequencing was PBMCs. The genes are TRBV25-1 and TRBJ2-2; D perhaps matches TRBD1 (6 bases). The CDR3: CASSGQANTGELFF. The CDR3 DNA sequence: TGTGCCAGCAGTGGACAGGCGAACACCGGGGAGCTGTTTTTT.